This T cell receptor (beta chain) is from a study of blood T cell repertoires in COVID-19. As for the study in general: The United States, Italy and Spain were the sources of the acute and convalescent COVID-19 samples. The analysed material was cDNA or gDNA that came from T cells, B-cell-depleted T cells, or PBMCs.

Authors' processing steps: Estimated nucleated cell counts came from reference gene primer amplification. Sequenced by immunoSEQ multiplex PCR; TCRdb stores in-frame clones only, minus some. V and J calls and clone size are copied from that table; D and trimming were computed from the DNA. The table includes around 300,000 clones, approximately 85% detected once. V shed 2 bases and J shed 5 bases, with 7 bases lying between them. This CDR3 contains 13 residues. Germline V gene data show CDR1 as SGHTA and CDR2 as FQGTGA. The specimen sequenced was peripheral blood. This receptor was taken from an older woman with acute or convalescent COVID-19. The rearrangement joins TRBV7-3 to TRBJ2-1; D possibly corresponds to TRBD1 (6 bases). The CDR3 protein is CASSLAGDNEQFF. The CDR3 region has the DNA TGTGCCAGCAGCTTAGCAGGGGACAATGAGCAGTTCTTC.